This T cell receptor (beta chain) originates from a study of CD8+CD57+ T cells in acquired aplastic anemia. Study conclusions and caveats: CD8+ Simpson's diversity in patients was not significantly different from that in controls.

The table lists this clonotype with many counts. Its antigen is unknown. TCR beta VDJ combinations and CDR3 sequences were profiled from genomic DNA. MiXCR, run by TCRdb on the reads, gives a single entry per CDR3 protein. This table has about 190,000 distinct CDR3 sequences, roughly 56% appearing once. The CDR3 extends over 13 amino acids. The V and J ends lost 3 bases and 5 bases respectively, with 10 bases between them. Germline CDR1 MNHEY, CDR2 SVGAGI. This chain links TRBV6-5 with TRBJ2-5; D possibly corresponds to TRBD2 (6 bases). This receptor was obtained from a human donor in good health, serving as a control. Material for sequencing was sorted CD4+, CD8+, or CD8+CD57+ T cells (not recorded which) from PBMCs. CDR3 coding DNA: TGTGCCAGCAGTTATAATGGGGGGGAGACCCAGTACTTC. This translates into CASSYNGGETQYF.